This passage covers 21 T cell receptor beta chains from one sample sequenced in a study of cytomegalovirus exposure and HLA in healthy donors. With 60 Vbeta and 13 Jbeta primers, the PCR was carried out. Here immunoSEQ multiplex PCR was the method, and the copy in TCRdb shows in-frame clones only, minus some. The table lists around 53,000 clones. The material sequenced was PBMCs. Source of these receptors: a man in his late teens or twenties in good health and CMV-seropositive.

The chain couples TRBV7-3 to TRBJ2-3, with D possibly matching TRBD2 (6 bases). The CDR3 is 15 residues long. Germline V gene data show CDR1 as SGHTA and CDR2 as FQGTGA. V gave up 0 bases and J gave up 4 bases, with 11 bases separating them. The CDR3, as DNA: TGTGCCAGCAGCTTAACGGTTAGCGGCGCAGATACGCAGTATTTT. Translating gives CASSLTVSGADTQYF.

The chain recombines TRBV9 with TRBJ1-1; no reliable D call. CDR1 and CDR2 (germline): SGDLS, YYNGEE. The V end lost 4 bases, the J end lost 0 bases, and 10 bases lay between the germline ends. This CDR3 contains 14 residues. CDR3 residues: CASSTSSVNTEAFF. DNA for the CDR3: TGTGCCAGCAGCACAAGTTCAGTGAACACTGAAGCTTTCTTT.

The chain joins TRBV11-3 to TRBJ2-1; 7 positions agree with TRBD2. Losses at the gene ends were 1 base for V and 5 bases for J; bases not matched to a gene: 5. The CDR3 spans 15 residues. Germline V gene lookup returns CDR1 SGHNT and CDR2 YENEEA. Here the CDR3 reads CASSLGPSGNNEQFF. CDR3 sequence (DNA): TGTGCCAGCAGCTTAGGACCTAGCGGAAACAATGAGCAGTTCTTC.

The rearrangement joins TRBV10-1 to TRBJ2-5; 10 bases align to TRBD2. V dropped 0 bases and J dropped 5; count of bases not matched to a gene: 6. Germline V gene sequence: CDR1 WNHNN, CDR2 SYGVQD (reference sequence). The length of the CDR3 is 16 residues. As DNA, the CDR3 is TGCGCCAGCAGTGAGTCGATAGCGGGAGGATGGGAGACCCAGTACTTC. Translation gives CASSESIAGGWETQYF.

V and J are TRBV30 and TRBJ1-2; TRBD1 matches 7 bases. In germline, CDR1 is GTSNPN, CDR2 SVGIG (reference sequence). Germline trimming cut 4 bases from V and 3 bases from J; bases unmatched to any gene: 14. This CDR3 comprises 16 residues. The CDR3 reads CAWMVRHRGRDYGYTF. The CDR3 nucleotides read TGTGCCTGGATGGTTCGGCACAGGGGCCGCGACTATGGCTACACCTTC.

The CDR3 coding sequence is TGTGCCAGCACCTTATATGCAGGGGGCTATGGCTACACCTTC. This codes for CASTLYAGGYGYTF. This rearrangement joins TRBV2 to TRBJ1-2, with 7 bases lining up with TRBD1. CDR1 is SNHLY, CDR2 FYNNEI, per germline. V dropped 7 bases and J dropped 4; count of bases not matched to a gene: 9. The CDR3 consists of 14 residues.

This rearrangement joins TRBV27 to TRBJ1-3; the D gene is possibly TRBD1 (6 bases). The CDR3 totals 14 residues. Deletions cut 3 bases from V and 2 bases from J, with 8 bases between. Looked up from germline, CDR1 is MNHEY and CDR2 is SMNVEV (reference sequence). The CDR3 region has the DNA TGTGCCAGCAGTTTTCAGGGGCCTGGAAACACCATATATTTT. Its translation: CASSFQGPGNTIYF.

The V gene is TRBV5-1, the J gene TRBJ2-5, with 8 nucleotides matching TRBD1. This CDR3 contains 16 residues. The germline V gene encodes CDR1 SGHRS and CDR2 YFSETQ. V lost 3 bases and J lost 6; bases outside the gene matches: 13. This CDR3 reads CASSSHPGQDSKTQYF. In DNA, the CDR3 is TGCGCCAGCAGCTCACACCCGGGACAGGATTCGAAGACCCAGTACTTC.

In nucleotides, the CDR3 is TGCAGCGTGGCAACAGGGAACACTGAAGCTTTCTTT. Its translation is CSVATGNTEAFF. The V and J genes are TRBV29-1 and TRBJ1-1, with D perhaps TRBD1 (5 bases). The CDR3 totals 12 residues. V lost 6 bases and J lost 1, with 9 bases in between. Germline V CDR1 and CDR2: SQVTM, ANQGSEA.

The V call is TRBV5-6, the J call TRBJ2-5; TRBD2 matches at 8 bases. The junction had 11 bases not matched to a gene; V was cut back by 2 bases and J by 11 bases. This CDR3 is 14 amino acids long. CDR1 and CDR2 from the germline V gene are SGHDT and YYEEEE. CDR3 amino acids: CASSLAGVRNEQYF. The DNA of the CDR3 is TGTGCCAGCAGCTTAGCGGGAGTTCGGAATGAGCAGTACTTC.

This chain joins TRBV27 and TRBJ1-2; D uncertain. Germline V CDR1 and CDR2: MNHEY, SMNVEV (reference sequence). The V end was cut by 6 bases, the J end by 8 bases, with 13 bases between. The CDR3 is made up of 12 amino acids. CDR3: CASRFGSGGYTF. The CDR3 coding sequence is TGTGCCAGCAGATTTGGGAGCGGGGGCTACACCTTC.

The V call is TRBV29-1, the J call TRBJ1-1; D is possibly TRBD1 (6 bases). The CDR3 covers 15 residues. The V end lost 3 bases, the J end lost 3 bases, and 17 bases lay between the germline ends. Germline V gene data show CDR1 as SQVTM and CDR2 as ANQGSEA. CDR3 sequence reads: CSVDRGNGWDTEAFF. The CDR3, as DNA: TGCAGCGTTGATAGGGGGAATGGGTGGGACACTGAAGCTTTCTTT.

This rearrangement joins TRBV7-9 to TRBJ2-3, with D maybe TRBD2 (6 bases). Trimming pared 2 bases from V and 0 bases from J, leaving 15 bases between. The CDR3 covers 17 residues. The germline gives CDR1 SEHNR, CDR2 FQNEAQ (reference sequence). CDR3 protein: CASSLNVGGTSTDTQYF. The CDR3 nucleotides read TGTGCCAGCAGCTTAAATGTCGGCGGGACTAGCACAGATACGCAGTATTTT.

This CDR3 is CASSLGLAYEQYF. The CDR3 nucleotides are TGTGCCAGCAGCTTAGGACTAGCCTACGAGCAGTACTTC. The chain is built from TRBV7-2 and TRBJ2-7, with D maybe TRBD2 (6 bases). Germline lookup yields CDR1 SGHTA and CDR2 FQGNSA. This CDR3 contains 13 residues. Trimming stripped 1 base from V and 2 bases from J, with 6 bases between.

The CDR3 loop is CASTQRGLADTQYF. The CDR3 bases are TGTGCCAGCACCCAAAGGGGTCTAGCAGATACGCAGTATTTT. The chain has TRBV6-1 and TRBJ2-3; D is possibly TRBD1 (5 bases). The V and J ends lost 7 bases and 4 bases respectively, with 15 bases between them. The CDR3 has 14 amino acids. Germline V gives CDR1 MNHNS, CDR2 SASEGT.

The V and J genes are TRBV30 and TRBJ2-5, with TRBD2 as a possible D gene (5 bases). The J call may be wrong; the DNA end is better matched by TRBJ2-7. Germline loops: CDR1 GTSNPN, CDR2 SVGIG (reference sequence). The CDR3 contains 14 residues. Here the CDR3 reads CAWSVLDGLYEQYF. For the CDR3, the DNA is TGTGCCTGGAGTGTACTAGACGGCCTCTACGAGCAGTACTTC.

This chain connects TRBV9 to TRBJ2-2; TRBD2 might be the D (6 bases). This CDR3 contains 16 residues. V lost 3 bases and J lost 7, with 19 bases in between. The germline V gene encodes CDR1 SGDLS and CDR2 YYNGEE. CDR3 DNA sequence: TGTGCCAGCAGCGCCGGACACCAATTGGGGGGCGGGGAGCTGTTTTTT. This sequence encodes CASSAGHQLGGGELFF.

The chain links TRBV27 to TRBJ2-7, with 12 bases aligning to TRBD2. The CDR3 contains 15 residues. J lost 8 bases, V lost 5 bases, and 10 bases had no gene match. Germline CDR1 is MNHEY and CDR2 is SMNVEV (reference sequence). CDR3 protein: CASSPKTSGRSKQYF. The DNA for the CDR3 is TGTGCCAGCAGTCCCAAGACTAGCGGGAGAAGTAAGCAGTACTTC.

Considering frequency, this clone is medium-sized. V usage is TRBV6-4 and J usage is TRBJ2-1; 8 nucleotides align to TRBD2. Germline trimming cut 5 bases from V and 0 bases from J; bases unmatched to any gene: 0. The CDR3 contains 14 residues. Germline assignment: CDR1 MRHNA and CDR2 SNTAGT. Here the CDR3 reads CASSSGSSYNEQFF. CDR3 coding DNA: TGTGCCAGCAGTAGCGGGAGCTCCTACAATGAGCAGTTCTTC.

V is TRBV27 and J is TRBJ1-1, with TRBD1 matching 8 bases. Looked up from germline, CDR1 is MNHEY and CDR2 is SMNVEV (reference sequence). V lost 6 bases and J lost 6; bases outside the gene matches: 18. This CDR3 contains 17 residues. The chain's CDR3 is CASSTSRQGAGRAEAFF. The CDR3 coding sequence is TGTGCCAGCAGCACCTCGAGGCAGGGGGCAGGAAGGGCTGAAGCTTTCTTT.

This rearrangement joins TRBV15 to TRBJ2-7, with D perhaps TRBD1 (6 bases). V shed 0 bases and J shed 2 bases, with 11 bases lying between them. This CDR3 spans 15 amino acids. Germline CDR1 and CDR2: LNHNV and YYDKDF (reference sequence). CDR3 DNA: TGTGCCACCAGCAGAGAGGGGGCCCGTACCTACGAGCAGTACTTC. Protein product: CATSREGARTYEQYF.